This TCR beta chain was sequenced in a study of blood T cell repertoires in COVID-19. Turning to the study itself: Acute-phase and convalescent COVID-19 samples originated in the United States, Italy and Spain. T cells, B-cell-depleted T cells, or PBMCs supplied cDNA or gDNA.

Original data processing: Reference gene primer amplification in the assay estimated nucleated cell counts. Profiling relied on immunoSEQ multiplex PCR, and the TCRdb table lists in-frame clones only, not all of them. The V and J calls and the clone size are those of that table, but D and trimming were determined from the DNA. The sample yields 150,000 to 200,000 clones, about 80% seen once. Trimming shortened V by 1 base and J by 0 bases, and 14 bases separated the two germline ends. Per germline, CDR1 SGHKS and CDR2 YYEKEE (reference sequence). The CDR3 consists of 17 residues. The rearrangement uses TRBV5-5 and TRBJ1-3, with a tentative D call TRBD1 (5 bases). The specimen was peripheral blood. The source is a woman in her 70s with acute or convalescent COVID-19. CDR3 loop: CASSLRQLGLSGNTIYF. In DNA form, the CDR3 reads TGTGCCAGCAGCTTGAGACAGTTGGGCCTCTCTGGAAACACCATATATTTT.